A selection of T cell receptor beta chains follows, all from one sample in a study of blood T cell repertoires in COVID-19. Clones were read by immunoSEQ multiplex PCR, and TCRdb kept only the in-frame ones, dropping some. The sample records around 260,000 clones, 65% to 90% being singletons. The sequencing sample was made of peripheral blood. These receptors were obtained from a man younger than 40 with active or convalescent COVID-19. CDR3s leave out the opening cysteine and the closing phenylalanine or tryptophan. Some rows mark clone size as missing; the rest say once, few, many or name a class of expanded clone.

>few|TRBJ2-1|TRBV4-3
ASSQQGYEQF
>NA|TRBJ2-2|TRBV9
ASSVTSPGELF
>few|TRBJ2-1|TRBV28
VTGRGGLGNEQF
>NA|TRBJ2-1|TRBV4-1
ASSQEGRSSYNEQF
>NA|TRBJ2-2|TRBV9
ASSESGGQVGELF
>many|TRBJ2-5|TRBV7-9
ASSLGSMGPETQY
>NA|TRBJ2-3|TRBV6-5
ASDTDTQY
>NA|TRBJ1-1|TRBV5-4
ASSLSIEPNTEAF
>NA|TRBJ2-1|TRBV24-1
ATSEAGPYNEQF
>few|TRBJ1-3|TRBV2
ASSARNPGGGSGNTIY
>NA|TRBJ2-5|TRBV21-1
ASPRGADQETQY
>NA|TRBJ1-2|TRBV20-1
SASGGQGYGYT
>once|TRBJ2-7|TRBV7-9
ASSYLTGDEQY